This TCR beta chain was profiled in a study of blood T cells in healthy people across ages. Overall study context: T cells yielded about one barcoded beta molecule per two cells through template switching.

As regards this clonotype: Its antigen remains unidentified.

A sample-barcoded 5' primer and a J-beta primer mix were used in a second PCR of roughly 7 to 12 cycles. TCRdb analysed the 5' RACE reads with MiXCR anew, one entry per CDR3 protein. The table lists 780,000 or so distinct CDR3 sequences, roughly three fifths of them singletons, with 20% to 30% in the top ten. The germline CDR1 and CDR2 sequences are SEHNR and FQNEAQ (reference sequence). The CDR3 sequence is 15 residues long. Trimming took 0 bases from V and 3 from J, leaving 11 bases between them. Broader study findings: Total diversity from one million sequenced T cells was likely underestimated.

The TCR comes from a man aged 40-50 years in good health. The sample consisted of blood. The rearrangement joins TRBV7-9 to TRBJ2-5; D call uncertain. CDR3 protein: CASSLAVLAEETQYF. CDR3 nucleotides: TGTGCCAGCAGCTTAGCCGTACTGGCGGAAGAGACCCAGTACTTC.